This T cell receptor (beta chain) was recorded in a study of T cell responses to AZD1222 COVID-19 vaccine. Whole-study findings and limits: Clonal diversity may have been underestimated, and the donors were mostly white British, with more females than males. Regions 160-218 and 743-854 dominated among vaccine-associated CD4 TCRs spanning spike.

CDR3 length: 14 amino acids. Germline V CDR1 and CDR2: SNHLY, FYNNEI. TCRdb keeps only in-frame clones here, not all; method: immunoSEQ multiplex PCR. The sample includes 150,000 or so clones, 91% of them seen just once. Details on this clone: What it binds is not known. Germline and junction disagree at one end, which may indicate a read error.

The TCR sequence derives from an adult who received the AZD1222 COVID-19 vaccine. This chain connects TRBV2 to TRBJ2-7, with D unclear. Sequenced here: peripheral blood, sampled 28 days after the second AZD1222 dose. Here the CDR3 reads CASTEWAQGFAQYF. The CDR3 DNA follows: TGTGCCAGCACTGAATGGGCCCAAGGGTTCGCGCAGTACTTC. The entire variable domain, with the rest obtained from reference TRBV2 and TRBJ2-7, is as follows: EPEVTQTPSHQVTQMGQEVILRCVPISNHLYFYWYRQILGQKVEFLVSFYNNEISEKSEIFDDQFSVERPDGSNFTLKIRSTKLEDSAMYFCASTEWAQGFAQYFGPGTRLTVT.